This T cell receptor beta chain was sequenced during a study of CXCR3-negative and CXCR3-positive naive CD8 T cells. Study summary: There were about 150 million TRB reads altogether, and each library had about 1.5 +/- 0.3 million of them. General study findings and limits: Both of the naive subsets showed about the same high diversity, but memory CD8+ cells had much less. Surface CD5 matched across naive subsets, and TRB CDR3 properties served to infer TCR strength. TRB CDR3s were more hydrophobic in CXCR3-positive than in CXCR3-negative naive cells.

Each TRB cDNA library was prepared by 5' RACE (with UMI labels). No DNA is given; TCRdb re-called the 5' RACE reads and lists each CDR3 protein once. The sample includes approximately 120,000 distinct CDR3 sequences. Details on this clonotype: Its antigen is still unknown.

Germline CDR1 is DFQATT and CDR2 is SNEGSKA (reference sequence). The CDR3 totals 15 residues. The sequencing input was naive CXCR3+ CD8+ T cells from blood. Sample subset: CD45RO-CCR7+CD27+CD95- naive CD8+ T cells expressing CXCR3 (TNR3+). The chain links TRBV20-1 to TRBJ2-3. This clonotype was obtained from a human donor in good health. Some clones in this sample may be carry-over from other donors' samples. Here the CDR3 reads CSARDGDEATDTQYF.